Below are 18 T cell receptor beta chains sequenced from a single sample in a study of cytomegalovirus exposure and HLA in healthy donors. Vbeta (60) and Jbeta (13) primers were used in the PCR. Method: immunoSEQ multiplex PCR; TCRdb's copy keeps in-frame clones and lacks some. The sample shows 160,000 or so clones, about four fifths of them seen only once. Sequencing was carried out using PBMCs. The receptors stem from a woman in her fifties or sixties in good health and CMV-seronegative.

The chain employs TRBV6-6 and TRBJ1-2; weak D call: TRBD1 (6 bases). This CDR3 spans 15 amino acids. V was trimmed by 6 bases and J by 4 bases, leaving 18 bases between them. In germline, CDR1 is MNHNY, CDR2 SVGAGI (reference sequence). Here the CDR3 reads CASREQGGGLYGYTF. The CDR3 DNA sequence: TGTGCCAGCAGAGAACAGGGCGGGGGTCTCTATGGCTACACCTTC.

The chain couples TRBV28 to TRBJ1-2, with 9 bases identical to TRBD1. The V segment lost 5 bases and the J segment 5 bases; nucleotides outside the gene matches: 9. The CDR3 is 15 amino acids. From germline, CDR1 is MDHEN and CDR2 SYDVKM. The CDR3 bases are TGTGCCAGCAGTCCAACGACAGGGGGTGGGTATGGCTACACCTTC. It codes for CASSPTTGGGYGYTF.

The V and J genes are TRBV28 and TRBJ2-3, with TRBD1 identical over 11 bases. Trimming took 5 bases from V and 1 from J; bases not matched to a gene: 2. In germline, CDR1 is MDHEN, CDR2 SYDVKM. The CDR3 runs 15 residues. The CDR3 region is CASSRTGGGTDTQYF. In DNA form, the CDR3 reads TGTGCCAGCAGTCGGACAGGGGGCGGCACAGATACGCAGTATTTT.

This rearrangement joins TRBV2 to TRBJ2-1, with TRBD2 identical over 9 bases. CDR1 is SNHLY and CDR2 is FYNNEI in the germline V gene. The CDR3 totals 13 residues. The junction had 6 bases not matched to a gene; V was cut back by 11 bases and J by 4 bases. The CDR3 DNA sequence: TGTGCCGGCTCTAGCGGGGTATACAATGAGCAGTTCTTC. Its protein product is CAGSSGVYNEQFF.

The chain joins TRBV19 to TRBJ1-2; 7 bases fit TRBD1. This CDR3 has 14 amino acids. Germline CDR1 LNHDA, CDR2 SQIVND (reference sequence). V shed 3 bases and J 6 bases; nucleotides not matched to a gene: 7. Written as DNA, the CDR3 is TGTGCCAGTAGTATCAGCGGAGGGGGCCATGGCTACACCTTC. This encodes CASSISGGGHGYTF. The full variable domain, with the rest looked up from reference TRBV19 and TRBJ1-2, is DGGITQSPKYLFRKEGQNVTLSCEQNLNHDAMYWYRQDPGQGLRLIYYSQIVNDFQKGDIAEGYSVSREKKESFPLTVTSAQKNPTAFYLCASSISGGGHGYTFGSGTRLTVV.

The rearrangement links TRBV30 to TRBJ2-7; 12 nucleotides agree with TRBD2. Germline V gene data show CDR1 as GTSNPN and CDR2 as SVGIG (reference sequence). The CDR3 extends over 14 amino acids. V lost 2 bases and J lost 4; bases outside the gene matches: 3. The CDR3 spells CAWSLLAGGYEQYF. For the CDR3, the DNA is TGTGCCTGGAGTTTACTAGCGGGAGGATACGAGCAGTACTTC.

The chain couples TRBV10-2 to TRBJ1-1; the match to TRBD1 covers 7 bases. With V trimmed by 6 bases and J by 0 bases, 13 bases remained unmatched. The CDR3 is made up of 17 amino acids. Germline lookup yields CDR1 WSHSY and CDR2 SAAADI. The CDR3 sequence: CASRELGQDYMNTEAFF. The CDR3 DNA sequence: TGCGCCAGCAGAGAGCTTGGACAGGATTACATGAACACTGAAGCTTTCTTT.

This sequence joins TRBV13 and TRBJ2-1; 8 nucleotides line up with TRBD2. The V segment lost 2 bases and the J segment 9 bases; nucleotides outside the gene matches: 6. The CDR3 length is 14 residues. The V gene's germline CDR1 is PRHDT and CDR2 FYEKMQ (reference sequence). As DNA, the CDR3 is TGTGCCAGCAGCTTATTCGGGAGGGCCGGTGAGCAGTTCTTC. Amino acids: CASSLFGRAGEQFF.

The V call is TRBV28, the J call TRBJ2-1, with TRBD2 as a possible D gene (6 bases). Germline CDR1 reads MDHEN; CDR2 reads SYDVKM. The V and J ends lost 7 bases and 7 bases respectively, with 11 bases between them. This CDR3 spans 12 amino acids. The CDR3 nucleotides are TGTGCCAGCACGAGCGGGTGGAATGAGCAGTTCTTC. This translates into CASTSGWNEQFF.

V is TRBV28 and J is TRBJ2-3; D remains unclear. The CDR3 has 12 amino acids. Trimming shortened V by 8 bases and J by 1 base, and 7 bases separated the two germline ends. Germline loops: CDR1 MDHEN, CDR2 SYDVKM. The CDR3 nucleotides read TGTGCCAGCCAGAGCGGCACAGATACGCAGTATTTT. Translated, it gives CASQSGTDTQYF.

This clone was detected a few times. The chain is built from TRBV19 and TRBJ1-5, with 7 bases fitting TRBD1. This CDR3 is 15 amino acids long. The V and J ends lost 10 bases and 2 bases, in that order; junction bases with no gene match: 11. The germline V gene has CDR1 LNHDA and CDR2 SQIVND (reference sequence). The CDR3 loop reads CATTNNDRGNQPQHF. CDR3 nucleotides: TGTGCCACGACGAATAATGACAGGGGCAATCAGCCCCAGCATTTT. The full variable domain, completed using reference TRBV19 and TRBJ1-5, is DGGITQSPKYLFRKEGQNVTLSCEQNLNHDAMYWYRQDPGQGLRLIYYSQIVNDFQKGDIAEGYSVSREKKESFPLTVTSAQKNPTAFYLCATTNNDRGNQPQHFGDGTRLSIL.

The chain employs TRBV4-3 and TRBJ1-3; 9 bases are a match to TRBD1. With V trimmed by 0 bases and J by 3 bases, 9 bases remained unmatched. The CDR3 has 18 residues. Per germline, CDR1 LGHNA and CDR2 YSLEER. This CDR3 is CASSQDRTGEWDGNTIYF. The CDR3, as DNA: TGCGCCAGCAGCCAAGATCGGACAGGGGAATGGGATGGAAACACCATATATTTT.

The V call is TRBV5-1, the J call TRBJ2-7, with 8 positions matching TRBD1. V trimming: 2 bases; J trimming: 7 bases; junction bases outside the gene matches: 8. Germline CDR1 SGHRS, CDR2 YFSETQ. This CDR3 comprises 14 residues. The CDR3 DNA sequence: TGCGCCAGCAGCTTCCGGACAGGGCTATTGGAGCAGTACTTC. This gives the protein CASSFRTGLLEQYF.

A note on this clone: This same CDR3 is encoded by further DNA sequences in the sample. J is TRBJ2-2 and V is TRBV9, with TRBD2 matching 9 bases. Per the germline V gene, CDR1 is SGDLS and CDR2 is YYNGEE. V lost 0 bases and J lost 3; bases outside the gene matches: 6. The CDR3 extends over 17 amino acids. The CDR3 DNA reads TGTGCCAGCAGCGTAGGACCAGCGGGGGGATACACCGGGGAGCTGTTTTTT. Encoded protein: CASSVGPAGGYTGELFF.

The genes are TRBV6-6 and TRBJ2-7; D is possibly TRBD2 (5 bases). Germline lookup yields CDR1 MNHNY and CDR2 SVGAGI (reference sequence). V dropped 5 bases and J dropped 2 bases, with 16 bases sitting between them. The CDR3 contains 15 residues. CDR3 amino acids: CASSPGRVRPYEQYF. The CDR3 DNA reads TGTGCCAGCAGTCCTGGGCGGGTACGCCCCTACGAGCAGTACTTC.

The chain recombines TRBV18 with TRBJ1-1; 12 nucleotides align to TRBD1. Germline CDR1 and CDR2: KGHSH and LQKENI. J lost 0 bases, V lost 3 bases, and 5 bases had no gene match. This CDR3 is 17 amino acids long. CDR3 bases: TGTGCCAGCTCACCTTCGGGGACAGGGGGCATGAACACTGAAGCTTTCTTT. Amino acid sequence: CASSPSGTGGMNTEAFF.

The rearrangement uses TRBV29-1 and TRBJ1-1; D perhaps matches TRBD1 (6 bases). Deletions cut 3 bases from V and 7 bases from J, with 15 bases between. This CDR3 region has 13 residues. The germline CDR1 and CDR2 sequences are SQVTM and ANQGSEA. CDR3 amino acids: CSVEERGTGEAFF. DNA of the CDR3: TGCAGCGTTGAGGAGAGGGGGACGGGTGAAGCTTTCTTT. Looking up the rest from reference TRBV29-1 and TRBJ1-1 gives the full variable domain: SAVISQKPSRDICQRGTSLTIQCQVDSQVTMMFWYRQQPGQSLTLIATANQGSEATYESGFVIDKFPISRPNLTFSTLTVSNMSPEDSSIYLCSVEERGTGEAFFGQGTRLTVV.

The chain combines TRBV28 with TRBJ1-6; no firm D call. This CDR3 is 14 amino acids long. The germline V and J ends were trimmed by 1 base and 8 bases, with 9 bases remaining between them. Germline V gives CDR1 MDHEN, CDR2 SYDVKM. The CDR3 region is CASSLSFSDSPLHF. The CDR3 nucleotides read TGTGCCAGCAGTTTATCTTTTAGCGATTCACCCCTCCACTTT.